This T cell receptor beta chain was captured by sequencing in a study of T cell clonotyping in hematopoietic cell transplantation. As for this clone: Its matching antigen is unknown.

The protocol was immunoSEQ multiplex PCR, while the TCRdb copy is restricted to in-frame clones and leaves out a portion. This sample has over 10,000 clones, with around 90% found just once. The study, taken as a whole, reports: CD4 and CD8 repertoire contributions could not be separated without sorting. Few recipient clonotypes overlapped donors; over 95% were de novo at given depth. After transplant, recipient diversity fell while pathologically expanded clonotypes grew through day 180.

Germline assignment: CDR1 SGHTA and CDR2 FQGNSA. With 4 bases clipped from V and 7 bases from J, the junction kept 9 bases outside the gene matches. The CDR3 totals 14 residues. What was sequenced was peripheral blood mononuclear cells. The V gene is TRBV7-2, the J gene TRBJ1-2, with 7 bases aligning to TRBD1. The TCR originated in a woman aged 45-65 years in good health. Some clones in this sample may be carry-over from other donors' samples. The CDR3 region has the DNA TGTGCCAGCAGCTACCGGGACAGAAGGGGTGGCTACACCTTC. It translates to CASSYRDRRGGYTF.